This entry lists 9 T cell receptor beta chains sequenced from one sample in a study of blood T cell repertoires in COVID-19 (dated by TCRdb to the early 2020s). Library prep was done by the immunoSEQ multiplex PCR assay. Held by TCRdb, this immuneACCESS table contains in-frame sequences only and omits some clones. Under half of the omission traces to an unresolved V gene where checked; the cause of the rest is unknown. A total of approximately 300,000 clones appear in this sample, more than 70% of them only once. Clones ranked in the top ten supply roughly 1.6% of the sample. Sequencing input: peripheral blood. The receptors were sampled from a woman aged 45-59 years with acute or convalescent COVID-19.

The chain combines TRBV30 with TRBJ2-7; 9 positions match TRBD2. The V and J ends lost 4 bases and 6 bases, in that order; junction bases with no gene match: 10. The CDR3 extends over 14 amino acids. The germline V gene has CDR1 GTSNPN and CDR2 SVGIG (reference sequence). Written as DNA, the CDR3 is TGTGCCTGGAAGTATGGCGGGAGGGCCGCCGAGCAGTACTTC. Residues: CAWKYGGRAAEQYF.

The chain is built from TRBV4-3 and TRBJ2-1, with a tentative D call TRBD2 (6 bases). V dropped 1 base and J dropped 3 bases, with 22 bases sitting between them. Germline values: CDR1 LGHNA, CDR2 YSLEER. The CDR3 sequence is 19 residues long. DNA of the CDR3: TGCGCCAGCAGCCAAGTAATTTGGCGGGATCAATTATACTACAATGAGCAGTTCTTC. This sequence encodes CASSQVIWRDQLYYNEQFF.

The gene calls are TRBV24-1 and TRBJ2-5; D gene uncertain. CDR1 is KGHDR and CDR2 is SFDVKD in the germline V gene. V was cut by 4 bases and J by 0 bases, with 11 bases left in between. The CDR3 totals 15 residues. The DNA for the CDR3 is TGTGCCACCAGTGACCCCAAGCCGTACCAAGAGACCCAGTACTTC. This translates into CATSDPKPYQETQYF.

The chain uses TRBV10-3 and TRBJ2-7; 10 bases line up with TRBD2. The CDR3 is 15 residues long. CDR1 is ENHRY, CDR2 SYGVKD, per germline. Losses at the gene ends were 10 bases for V and 6 bases for J; bases not matched to a gene: 15. DNA of the CDR3: TGTGCCAGCCGGGAAGGGCTAGCGGGAGTACTCGAGCAGTACTTC. It specifies CASREGLAGVLEQYF.

The chain uses TRBV20-1 and TRBJ2-2; 9 bases are a match to TRBD2. The CDR3 totals 16 residues. CDR1 and CDR2 (germline): DFQATT, SNEGSKA (reference sequence). The V and J ends lost 3 bases and 4 bases, in that order; junction bases with no gene match: 9. The CDR3 region has the DNA TGCAGTGCTAGTTATCTAGCGGGGAGGGGCACCGGGGAGCTGTTTTTT. It is translated as CSASYLAGRGTGELFF.

The rearrangement uses TRBV9 and TRBJ2-7; TRBD2 might be the D (6 bases). The CDR3 is 14 residues long. Germline CDR1 and CDR2: SGDLS and YYNGEE. Deletions cut 5 bases from V and 2 bases from J, with 14 bases between. CDR3 sequence (DNA): TGTGCCAGCAGTGTATCGGGGGACCCCTACGAGCAGTACTTC. The encoded protein is CASSVSGDPYEQYF. The full variable domain, completed using reference TRBV9 and TRBJ2-7, is DSGVTQTPKHLITATGQRVTLRCSPRSGDLSVYWYQQSLDQGLQFLIQYYNGEERAKGNILERFSAQQFPDLHSELNLSSLELGDSALYFCASSVSGDPYEQYFGPGTRLTVT.

V gene TRBV7-2 combines with J gene TRBJ1-2; TRBD1 matches at 9 bases. CDR1 SGHTA and CDR2 FQGNSA come from the germline V gene. The ends lost 5 bases at V and 0 bases at J; junction bases unmatched: 4. The CDR3 sequence is 15 residues long. As DNA, the CDR3 is TGTGCCAGCAGCATGACAGGGGGAGCTAACTATGGCTACACCTTC. This encodes CASSMTGGANYGYTF. Full variable domain (missing parts from reference TRBV7-2 and TRBJ1-2): GAGVSQSPSNKVTEKGKDVELRCDPISGHTALYWYRQSLGQGLEFLIYFQGNSAPDKSGLPSDRFSAERTGGSVSTLTIQRTQQEDSAVYLCASSMTGGANYGYTFGSGTRLTVV.

The V and J genes are TRBV19 and TRBJ2-7; 9 bases line up with TRBD2. V was pared by 3 bases and J by 0 bases, with 9 bases of the junction left unmatched. Germline lookup yields CDR1 LNHDA and CDR2 SQIVND (reference sequence). The CDR3 totals 17 residues. CDR3: CASSIRSVAGDSYEQYF. The CDR3 nucleotides read TGTGCCAGTAGTATTAGGTCTGTAGCGGGAGACTCCTACGAGCAGTACTTC.

V gene TRBV28 combines with J gene TRBJ2-7; 9 bases match TRBD1. The V gene end was trimmed by 6 bases and the J gene end by 3 bases; junction bases not matched to a gene: 9. Germline V gene data show CDR1 as MDHEN and CDR2 as SYDVKM. The CDR3 covers 15 residues. This chain's CDR3 is CASSPGTGYNYEQYF. The CDR3 region has the DNA TGTGCCAGCAGCCCCGGGACAGGGTACAACTACGAGCAGTACTTC.